The 18 T cell receptor beta chains presented below share a single source sample, sequenced in a study of blood T cell repertoires in COVID-19. Here immunoSEQ multiplex PCR was the method, and the copy in TCRdb shows in-frame clones only, minus some. The data contain 50,000 to 60,000 clones, about 90% of them singletons. Sequenced sample: peripheral blood. These receptors all stem from a man older than 75 with active or convalescent COVID-19.

This rearrangement joins TRBV19 to TRBJ1-3; no clear D. The CDR3 has 12 amino acids. The ends were cut back, 6 bases at V and 2 bases at J, with 5 bases in the middle. Germline CDR1 reads LNHDA; CDR2 reads SQIVND (reference sequence). As DNA, the CDR3 is TGTGCCAGTAGCAGTGCTGGAAACACCATATATTTT. This gives the protein CASSSAGNTIYF.

V is TRBV4-1 and J is TRBJ2-3; D gene uncertain. The V and J ends lost 1 base and 6 bases respectively, with 23 bases between them. Germline V gives CDR1 MGHRA, CDR2 YSYEKL. The CDR3 totals 18 residues. CDR3 DNA sequence: TGCGCCAGCAGCCAAGGTCTTGGCCTAATCAGGCGTATGGATACGCAGTATTTT. It specifies CASSQGLGLIRRMDTQYF.

The table lists this clone with a few counts. This chain connects TRBV30 to TRBJ2-7; maybe TRBD1 (5 bases). Germline CDR1 and CDR2: GTSNPN and SVGIG (reference sequence). CDR3 length: 12 amino acids. Trimming stripped 3 bases from V and 5 bases from J, with 11 bases between. The CDR3 is CAWSRVRHEQYF. As DNA, the CDR3 is TGTGCCTGGAGCAGGGTACGCCACGAGCAGTACTTC.

This chain uses TRBV5-4 with TRBJ1-3, with TRBD1 identical over 7 bases. The CDR3 has 14 amino acids. Trimming removed 4 bases from V and 4 bases from J; junction bases left unmatched: 5. The V gene's germline CDR1 is SGHNT and CDR2 YYREEE (reference sequence). The CDR3 DNA reads as TGTGCCAGCAGCCCGACAGGGACCGGAAACACCATATATTTT. It translates to CASSPTGTGNTIYF.

V is TRBV5-4 and J is TRBJ1-1; no reliable D call. V shed 7 bases and J shed 8 bases, with 15 bases lying between them. This CDR3 has 12 residues. Germline CDR1 SGHNT, CDR2 YYREEE (reference sequence). In DNA, the CDR3 is TGTGCCAGCGGCAACCCACCCAGGGAAGCTTTCTTT. The encoded protein is CASGNPPREAFF. Using reference TRBV5-4 and TRBJ1-1 for the parts outside the CDR3, the full variable domain is ETGVTQSPTHLIKTRGQQVTLRCSSQSGHNTVSWYQQALGQGPQFIFQYYREEENGRGNFPPRFSGLQFPNYSSELNVNALELDDSALYLCASGNPPREAFFGQGTRLTVV.

This sequence joins TRBV7-2 and TRBJ2-1, with D perhaps TRBD1 (5 bases). With 1 base removed from V and 2 bases from J, the gap between germline ends came to 9 bases. Looked up from germline, CDR1 is SGHTA and CDR2 is FQGNSA. The CDR3 has 15 residues. The CDR3, as DNA: TGTGCCAGCAGCTTAGTAGGGGTCCCCTACAATGAGCAGTTCTTC. It is translated as CASSLVGVPYNEQFF.

V is TRBV18 and J is TRBJ2-2, with TRBD2 as a possible D gene (6 bases). CDR1 and CDR2 (germline): KGHSH, LQKENI. The length of the CDR3 is 14 residues. Deletions cut 6 bases from V and 10 bases from J, with 18 bases between. As DNA, the CDR3 is TGTGCCAGCTCCGGGACTCAGTCTCCGGTGGAGCTGTTTTTT. It yields the protein CASSGTQSPVELFF.

The chain employs TRBV5-1 and TRBJ2-3; D perhaps matches TRBD1 (5 bases). Germline V gene lookup returns CDR1 SGHRS and CDR2 YFSETQ. Between the trimmed V and J ends, which lost 0 bases and 1 base, there was a span of 9 bases. The length of the CDR3 is 15 residues. The CDR3 loop reads CASSLGGWGTDTQYF. CDR3 sequence (DNA): TGCGCCAGCAGCTTGGGGGGCTGGGGCACAGATACGCAGTATTTT.

The genes are TRBV30 and TRBJ2-7, with D tentatively TRBD2 (6 bases). Per the germline V gene, CDR1 is GTSNPN and CDR2 is SVGIG (reference sequence). The CDR3 has 15 amino acids. With 0 bases removed from V and 0 bases from J, the gap between germline ends came to 12 bases. The CDR3 loop reads CAWSVWGGGSYEQYF. The CDR3 nucleotides read TGTGCCTGGAGTGTATGGGGAGGAGGCTCCTACGAGCAGTACTTC. Full variable domain (missing parts from reference TRBV30 and TRBJ2-7): SQTIHQWPATLVQPVGSPLSLECTVEGTSNPNLYWYRQAAGRGLQLLFYSVGIGQISSEVPQNLSASRPQDRQFILSSKKLLLSDSGFYLCAWSVWGGGSYEQYFGPGTRLTVT.

The chain uses TRBV27 and TRBJ2-6; D unclear. Germline assignment: CDR1 MNHEY and CDR2 SMNVEV (reference sequence). Trimming removed 0 bases at V and 3 bases at J, with 12 bases between. This CDR3 spans 17 amino acids. CDR3 in DNA: TGTGCCAGCAGTTTATCTGGCGGTTCGGGTGGGGCCAACGTCCTGACTTTC. It codes for CASSLSGGSGGANVLTF.

This sequence joins TRBV27 and TRBJ1-2; TRBD1 is a possible D gene (6 bases). Trimming took 2 bases from V and 3 from J, leaving 16 bases between them. This CDR3 comprises 16 residues. Germline CDR1 MNHEY, CDR2 SMNVEV (reference sequence). The CDR3 sequence is CASSLQGGGVDYGYTF. CDR3 in DNA: TGTGCCAGCAGTTTACAGGGAGGGGGAGTAGACTATGGCTACACCTTC.

V and J are TRBV19 and TRBJ2-2; the D is unclear. CDR1 and CDR2 (germline): LNHDA, SQIVND (reference sequence). Trimming pared 4 bases from V and 0 bases from J, leaving 6 bases between. This CDR3 has 14 residues. CDR3 DNA sequence: TGTGCCAGTAGTAGGCGGTCGAACACCGGGGAGCTGTTTTTT. Translated, it gives CASSRRSNTGELFF. The full variable domain, completed using reference TRBV19 and TRBJ2-2, is DGGITQSPKYLFRKEGQNVTLSCEQNLNHDAMYWYRQDPGQGLRLIYYSQIVNDFQKGDIAEGYSVSREKKESFPLTVTSAQKNPTAFYLCASSRRSNTGELFFGEGSRLTVL.

This clone came up once. The V and J genes are TRBV28 and TRBJ1-5, with D maybe TRBD1 (5 bases). V lost 5 bases and J lost 3, with 17 bases in between. The CDR3 length is 16 residues. The germline CDR1 and CDR2 sequences are MDHEN and SYDVKM. The CDR3 reads CASSLTWGRNNQPQHF. CDR3 nucleotides: TGTGCCAGCAGTCTAACATGGGGCCGGAACAATCAGCCCCAGCATTTT.

The V gene is TRBV5-1, the J gene TRBJ1-5, with TRBD1 identical over 9 bases. The CDR3 has 14 residues. Germline V gene lookup returns CDR1 SGHRS and CDR2 YFSETQ. V shed 4 bases, J shed 6 bases, and the junction held 5 bases outside the gene matches. The DNA of the CDR3 is TGCGCCAGCAGCCCCACAGGGGGCGGTCAGCCCCAGCATTTT. This sequence encodes CASSPTGGGQPQHF.

The rearrangement joins TRBV11-1 to TRBJ2-5, with a weak D call TRBD2 (5 bases). This CDR3 has 14 residues. Deletions cut 2 bases from V and 4 bases from J, with 11 bases between. The germline gives CDR1 SGHAT, CDR2 FQDESV (reference sequence). The CDR3 is CASSLLRATETQYF. CDR3 nucleotide sequence: TGTGCCAGCAGCTTATTGAGGGCCACAGAGACCCAGTACTTC.

This clone was observed a handful of times. This sequence joins TRBV5-1 and TRBJ1-4; TRBD1 is a possible D gene (5 bases). This CDR3 is built from 14 residues. CDR1 and CDR2 from the germline V gene are SGHRS and YFSETQ. With 0 bases removed from V and 6 bases from J, the gap between germline ends came to 9 bases. The CDR3 region is CASSLGQRDEKLFF. The CDR3 DNA reads TGCGCCAGCAGCTTGGGACAGAGAGATGAAAAACTGTTTTTT.

The rearrangement uses TRBV6-4 and TRBJ1-2; D gene ambiguous. The CDR3 contains 14 residues. Germline CDR1 reads MRHNA; CDR2 reads SNTAGT. V lost 5 bases to trimming and J lost 0 bases, with 10 bases between them. CDR3 nucleotide sequence: TGTGCCAGCAGTTTCGGTCCCACTAACTATGGCTACACCTTC. Protein sequence: CASSFGPTNYGYTF.

V gene TRBV4-3 combines with J gene TRBJ1-6, with D perhaps TRBD1 (5 bases). CDR3 size: 17 residues. The germline CDR1 and CDR2 sequences are LGHNA and YSLEER. Trimming removed 0 bases from V and 6 bases from J, with 15 bases in between. The CDR3 is CASSQDWGGRVNSPLHF. CDR3 DNA sequence: TGCGCCAGCAGCCAAGATTGGGGAGGCAGGGTTAATTCACCCCTCCACTTT.